The following is a T cell receptor (beta chain) sequence with its context. This CDR3 is built from 13 residues. V was cut by 4 bases and J by 4 bases, with 10 bases left in between. Germline lookup yields CDR1 ENHRY and CDR2 SYGVKD. Clones were read by immunoSEQ multiplex PCR, and TCRdb kept only the in-frame ones, dropping some. The table lists approximately 200,000 clones, about 93% of them singletons, with about 0.76% in the top ten. The data were obtained in a study of blood T cell repertoires in COVID-19. As for the study in general: Nucleic acid was either cDNA or gDNA, and it came from T cells, B-cell-depleted T cells, or PBMCs.

The origin of this receptor is a man aged 25-45 years with COVID-19, enrolled during active disease. The chain has TRBV10-3 and TRBJ1-2, with D unclear. Sequenced material: peripheral blood. CDR3 sequence (DNA): TGTGCCATCAGTGCCCCGGAGGGCTATGGCTACACCTTC. It is translated as CAISAPEGYGYTF.